Sequencing of this TCR beta chain was carried out in a study of T cell clones after liver transplantation. On the study more broadly: Tolerance: complete withdrawal held at least one year, liver enzymes staying within twice normal. Blood was drawn pre-transplant, before withdrawal, and after full or failed withdrawal. Study-level findings and limits: Circulating graft-donor-reactive CD4 TCRbeta sequences fell significantly post-transplant in most of the 8 subjects. Small, mixed patient groups and varying post-transplant times limit these conclusions.

The method was immunoSEQ multiplex PCR; TCRdb's version includes in-frame clones alone and lacks a portion of them. Among tens of thousands of clones, approximately 87% were seen once, and the ten largest hold roughly 2.8%. A word on this clone: What it recognizes is unknown.

This sequence originates from a human patient who received a liver transplant. Some T cells may have come from the graft donor. Material: CD4+ T cells from blood, obtained at the 22-month timepoint.

For the CDR3, the DNA is TGCGCCAGCAGCCCTCGGGGGGGCGTACAGCCCCAGCATTTT. Translation: CASSPRGGVQPQHF. The rearrangement uses TRBV4-3 and TRBJ1-5, with D perhaps TRBD1 (6 bases). The germline CDR1 and CDR2 sequences are LGHNA and YSLEER. The CDR3 spans 14 residues. Trimming cost V 4 bases and J 7 bases, with 14 bases left between them.